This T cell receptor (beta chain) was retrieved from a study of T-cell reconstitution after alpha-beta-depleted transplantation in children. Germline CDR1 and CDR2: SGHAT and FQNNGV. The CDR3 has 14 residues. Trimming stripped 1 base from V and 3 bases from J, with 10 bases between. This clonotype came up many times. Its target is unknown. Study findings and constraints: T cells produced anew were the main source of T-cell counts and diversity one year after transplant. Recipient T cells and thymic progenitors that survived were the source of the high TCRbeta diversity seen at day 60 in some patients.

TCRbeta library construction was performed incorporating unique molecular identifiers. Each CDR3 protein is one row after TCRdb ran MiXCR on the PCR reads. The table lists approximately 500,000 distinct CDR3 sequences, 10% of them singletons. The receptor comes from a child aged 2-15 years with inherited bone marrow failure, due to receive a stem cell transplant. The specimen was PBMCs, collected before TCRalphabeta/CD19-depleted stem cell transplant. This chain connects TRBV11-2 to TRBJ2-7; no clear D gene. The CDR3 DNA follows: TGTGCCAGCAGCTTAGGGGCCCCGAGCTACGAGCAGTACTTC. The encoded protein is CASSLGAPSYEQYF.